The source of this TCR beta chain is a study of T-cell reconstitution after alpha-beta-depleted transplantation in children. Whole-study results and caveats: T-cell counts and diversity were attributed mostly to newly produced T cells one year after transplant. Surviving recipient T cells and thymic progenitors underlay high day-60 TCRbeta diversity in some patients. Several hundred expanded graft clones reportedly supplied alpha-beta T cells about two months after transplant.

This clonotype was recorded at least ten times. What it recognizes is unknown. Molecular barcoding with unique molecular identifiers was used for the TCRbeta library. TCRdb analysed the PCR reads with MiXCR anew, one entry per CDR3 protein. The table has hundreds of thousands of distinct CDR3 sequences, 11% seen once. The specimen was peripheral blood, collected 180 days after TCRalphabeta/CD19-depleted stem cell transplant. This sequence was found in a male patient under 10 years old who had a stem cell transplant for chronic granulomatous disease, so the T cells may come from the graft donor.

Written as DNA, the CDR3 is TGTGCCAGCAGCAATTTCCAGGGGGCTGGGGCCAACGTCCTGACTTTC. It encodes CASSNFQGAGANVLTF. This rearrangement joins TRBV12-3 or TRBV12-4 to TRBJ2-6; TRBD1 aligns across 7 bases. The ends lost 6 bases at V and 2 bases at J; junction bases unmatched: 7. CDR3 length equals 16 residues.